This T cell receptor (beta chain) comes out of a study of cytomegalovirus exposure and HLA in healthy donors. Findings and caveats of the study: Because they were indistinguishable, some V segments, including TRBV6-2 and TRBV6-3, were excluded. In vitro, three CMV-associated chains proved specific for CMV antigens.

A multiplex PCR was run with 60 Vbeta primers and 13 Jbeta primers. Data came from immunoSEQ multiplex PCR; TCRdb stores just in-frame clones and leaves some out. The data show 100,000 to 150,000 clones, around 80% seen once. As to this clone: Its antigen is currently unknown.

The CDR3 is made up of 15 amino acids. Germline lookup yields CDR1 MRHNA and CDR2 SNTAGT. V lost 2 bases and J lost 6; bases outside the gene matches: 7. The material sequenced was PBMCs. This TCR was recovered from a young man in good health and CMV-seropositive. The rearrangement links TRBV6-4 to TRBJ2-3; 8 bases agree with TRBD1. The CDR3 protein is CASSDGTGDLDTQYF. CDR3 coding DNA: TGTGCCAGCAGTGACGGGACAGGAGATTTGGATACGCAGTATTTT.